A single count supports the clone carrying this T cell receptor beta chain. The sample comes from a study of blood T cell repertoires in COVID-19. Study overall: Acute and convalescent COVID-19 samples came from the United States, Italy and Spain. The cDNA or gDNA used as material had been derived from T cells, B-cell-depleted T cells, or PBMCs.

With V trimmed by 3 bases and J by 1 base, 7 bases remained unmatched. Germline values: CDR1 SGHNT, CDR2 YYREEE (reference sequence). The CDR3 loop spans 16 amino acids. Clones were sequenced by immunoSEQ multiplex PCR, and TCRdb holds only the in-frame ones, with some missing. The sample has nearly 250,000 clones; almost 85% are singletons. The TCR originated in a woman older than 75 with acute or convalescent COVID-19. This sequence joins TRBV5-4 and TRBJ1-3, with 7 nucleotides matching TRBD1. Sequencing was performed on peripheral blood. CDR3 sequence reads: CASSWKNRGSGNTIYF. In nucleotides, the CDR3 is TGTGCCAGCAGCTGGAAAAACAGGGGTTCTGGAAACACCATATATTTT.